The source of this T cell receptor beta chain is a study of neoadjuvant anti-PD-1 for oral cavity cancer. For the study at large: Non-progressing patients received a fourth nivolumab dose near day 43, then surgery on days 50-56.

On this clone itself: The antigen is unknown.

The protocol was immunoSEQ multiplex PCR, while the TCRdb copy is restricted to in-frame clones and leaves out a portion. The sample includes 17,000 or so clones, approximately 60% seen only once; the top ten take approximately 3%. Patients were newly diagnosed with stage II-IVA oral cavity squamous cell carcinoma without prior systemic or radiation treatment. Cohort: HPV-negative, locally advanced oral cavity squamous cell carcinoma patients. Study-wide results and limits: TCR analyses covered only a few patients per response group.

V lost 7 bases and J lost 9, with 13 bases in between. The length of the CDR3 is 12 residues. Germline V gene lookup returns CDR1 SGHVS and CDR2 FQNEAQ. The rearrangement joins TRBV7-8 to TRBJ1-5; D not certain. The specimen comprised PBMCs, sampled before nivolumab (anti-PD-1) treatment. This clonotype originated in a person aged 35 to 85 with oral cavity squamous cell carcinoma. For the CDR3, the DNA is TGTGCCAGCACCGTCGGGGATGCGCCCCAGCATTTT. Translation gives CASTVGDAPQHF. Based on the CDR3 plus reference TRBV7-8 and TRBJ1-5, the full variable domain is GAGVSQSPRYKVAKRGQDVALRCDPISGHVSLFWYQQALGQGPEFLTYFQNEAQLDKSGLPSDRFFAERPEGSVSTLKIQRTQQEDSAVYLCASTVGDAPQHFGDGTRLSIL.